The 32 T cell receptor beta chains listed next were all sequenced from one sample in a study of PD-1 blockade in classical Hodgkin lymphoma. Produced via immunoSEQ multiplex PCR; TCRdb's table is partial and in-frame only. The sample lists tens of thousands of clones, roughly nine tenths occurring once. In every patient, relapse followed autologous stem cell transplantation, while exposure to brentuximab vedotin differed. Material: peripheral blood mononuclear cells (PBMCs), obtained at baseline. The receptors stem from a human donor with classical Hodgkin lymphoma.

The chain couples TRBV11-2 to TRBJ1-6; D is ambiguous. The CDR3 runs 15 residues. The V and J ends lost 0 bases and 7 bases respectively, with 10 bases between them. CDR1 and CDR2 from the germline V gene are SGHAT and FQNNGV. CDR3 nucleotides: TGTGCCAGCAGCTTAGATTCCCGGACGAATTCACCCCTCCACTTT. Translation gives CASSLDSRTNSPLHF.

J is TRBJ2-3 and V is TRBV6-5, with a tentative D call TRBD2 (7 bases). V was pared by 3 bases and J by 2 bases, with 12 bases between. The CDR3 spans 15 residues. Germline V gene sequence: CDR1 MNHEY, CDR2 SVGAGI. The CDR3 spells CASSYAGANTDTQYF. In DNA, the CDR3 is TGTGCCAGCAGTTATGCGGGGGCCAACACAGATACGCAGTATTTT.

This chain joins TRBV7-9 and TRBJ1-1, with 7 bases aligning to TRBD1. CDR1 is SEHNR, CDR2 FQNEAQ, per germline (reference sequence). Germline trimming cut 8 bases from V and 11 bases from J; bases unmatched to any gene: 8. This CDR3 comprises 11 residues. The CDR3 nucleotides read TGTGCCAGCGACCCGACAGGGAAGGCTTTCTTT. It specifies CASDPTGKAFF. The complete variable domain, with remaining parts taken from reference TRBV7-9 and TRBJ1-1, reads DTGVSQNPRHKITKRGQNVTFRCDPISEHNRLYWYRQTLGQGPEFLTYFQNEAQLEKSRLLSDRFSAERPKGSFSTLEIQRTEQGDSAMYLCASDPTGKAFFGQGTRLTVV.

This chain joins TRBV11-3 and TRBJ2-1; 8 nucleotides match TRBD2. J gave up 5 bases and V 1 base, and 4 bases lay outside the gene matches. This CDR3 spans 15 amino acids. CDR1 is SGHNT, CDR2 YENEEA, per germline. CDR3 coding DNA: TGTGCCAGCAGCTTAGGCGGGGGGCGACACAATGAGCAGTTCTTC. Its translation is CASSLGGGRHNEQFF. Full variable domain (remainder filled in from reference TRBV11-3 and TRBJ2-1): EAGVVQSPRYKIIEKKQPVAFWCNPISGHNTLYWYLQNLGQGPELLIRYENEEAVDDSQLPKDRFSAERLKGVDSTLKIQPAELGDSAVYLCASSLGGGRHNEQFFGPGTRLTVL.

V and J are TRBV12-5 and TRBJ2-2, with 8 bases fitting TRBD2. Trimming took 6 bases from V and 1 from J; bases not matched to a gene: 10. Per the germline V gene, CDR1 is LGHNT and CDR2 is FRNRAP. This CDR3 comprises 17 residues. CDR3 coding DNA: TGTGCTAGTGGACCCCGGGAGGGAGGGCTGAACACCGGGGAGCTGTTTTTT. This translates into CASGPREGGLNTGELFF.

The gene calls are TRBV6-5 and TRBJ1-5; D might be TRBD1 (5 bases). Trimming cost V 5 bases and J 5 bases, with 10 bases left between them. This CDR3 contains 13 residues. Germline V lookup: CDR1 MNHEY, CDR2 SVGAGI. CDR3 DNA sequence: TGTGCCAGCAGTCCCCAGGGAGATCAGCCCCAGCATTTT. Amino acid sequence: CASSPQGDQPQHF.

CDR3: CASGVAGGGDEQFF. The CDR3 DNA is TGTGCCAGCGGAGTAGCGGGGGGCGGGGATGAGCAGTTCTTC. The chain couples TRBV2 to TRBJ2-1; 10 bases align to TRBD2. CDR3 length: 14 residues. Trimming took 8 bases from V and 8 from J; bases not matched to a gene: 9. In germline, CDR1 is SNHLY, CDR2 FYNNEI.

V gene TRBV7-8 combines with J gene TRBJ1-6; 8 nucleotides line up with TRBD1. V dropped 1 base and J dropped 8; count of bases not matched to a gene: 4. CDR1 SGHVS and CDR2 FQNEAQ come from the germline V gene. The CDR3 length is 15 residues. The CDR3 reads CASSLDRGSYSPLHF. The CDR3 region has the DNA TGTGCCAGCAGCTTAGACAGGGGGAGCTATTCACCCCTCCACTTT.

Concerning this clone: One end of the junction varies from germline; a read error may be responsible. The rearrangement joins TRBV4-1 to TRBJ2-1; D may be TRBD1 or TRBD2 (7 bases each). The CDR3 runs to 15 residues. Germline CDR1 is MGHRA and CDR2 is YSYEKL. As DNA, the CDR3 is TGTGCCAGCAGCCCCCAGGGGGGGATTACCAATGAGCAGTTCTTC. Translation gives CASSPQGGITNEQFF.

The rearrangement joins TRBV5-1 to TRBJ1-2; TRBD1 might be the D (6 bases). Germline V gene lookup returns CDR1 SGHRS and CDR2 YFSETQ. The V gene lost 0 bases and the J gene lost 7 bases, with 19 bases spanning the gap. The CDR3 runs 16 residues. CDR3 protein: CASSLGDLGGRPGYTF. The CDR3 coding sequence is TGCGCCAGCAGCTTGGGAGATTTGGGGGGGCGCCCTGGCTACACCTTC.

The rearrangement uses TRBV4-1 and TRBJ1-6; TRBD1 agrees at 9 bases. V shed 4 bases and J 7 bases; nucleotides not matched to a gene: 5. The CDR3 runs to 15 residues. In germline, CDR1 is MGHRA, CDR2 YSYEKL. CDR3 residues: CASSPRTGVNSPLHF. The CDR3 region has the DNA TGCGCCAGCAGCCCGAGGACAGGGGTAAATTCACCCCTCCACTTT.

The V and J genes are TRBV10-2 and TRBJ1-3; 8 nucleotides match TRBD1. V trimming: 6 bases; J trimming: 0 bases; junction bases outside the gene matches: 4. CDR1 and CDR2 (germline): WSHSY, SAAADI. The CDR3 loop spans 15 amino acids. The CDR3 DNA sequence: TGCGCCAGCAGGGGGACAGGCTACTCTGGAAACACCATATATTTT. This codes for CASRGTGYSGNTIYF.

The chain has TRBV18 and TRBJ2-6; a weak D match, TRBD1 (5 bases). The CDR3 is 14 amino acids. Germline V gene lookup returns CDR1 KGHSH and CDR2 LQKENI. V was pared by 6 bases and J by 0 bases, with 6 bases between. The CDR3 nucleotides are TGTGCCAGCTCCAGGGTCTCTGGGGCCAACGTCCTGACTTTC. Its translation: CASSRVSGANVLTF.

CDR3 nucleotide sequence: TGCAGTGCTAGAGCGCAGGTTTACACCTTC. It yields the protein CSARAQVYTF. V gene TRBV20-1 combines with J gene TRBJ1-2; D gene uncertain. The CDR3 has 10 residues. The V end was cut by 1 base, the J end by 11 bases, with 8 bases between. The germline gives CDR1 DFQATT, CDR2 SNEGSKA (reference sequence).

The CDR3, as DNA: TGTGCCAGCAGAGCCGCCGGGACAGGGGCTAACTATGGCTACACCTTC. It specifies CASRAAGTGANYGYTF. The rearrangement uses TRBV25-1 and TRBJ1-2; 10 nucleotides line up with TRBD1. The CDR3 runs to 16 residues. Per the germline V gene, CDR1 is MGHDK and CDR2 is SYGVNS. V gave up 6 bases and J gave up 0 bases; unmatched junction bases: 7.

This clone was counted a single time. The V call is TRBV5-1, the J call TRBJ2-7; 12 bases agree with TRBD2. The V and J ends lost 0 bases and 3 bases, in that order; junction bases with no gene match: 1. Germline assignment: CDR1 SGHRS and CDR2 YFSETQ. The CDR3 runs 15 residues. The CDR3 sequence is CASSLGLAGDYEQYF. CDR3 coding DNA: TGCGCCAGCAGCTTGGGACTAGCGGGGGACTACGAGCAGTACTTC.

CDR3 sequence reads: CASSYLGSDSNSPLHF. As DNA, the CDR3 is TGTGCCAGCAGTTACCTAGGATCGGATAGTAATTCACCCCTCCACTTT. This rearrangement joins TRBV6-5 to TRBJ1-6; D gene ambiguous. The germline V and J ends were trimmed by 2 bases and 6 bases, with 14 bases remaining between them. Germline V gives CDR1 MNHEY, CDR2 SVGAGI. There are 16 residues in the CDR3.

The chain combines TRBV7-8 with TRBJ2-5, with 7 bases fitting TRBD1. The germline gives CDR1 SGHVS, CDR2 FQNEAQ. The CDR3 runs 13 residues. V trimming: 5 bases; J trimming: 7 bases; junction bases outside the gene matches: 7. This CDR3 is CASSTGVTGTQYF. In DNA, the CDR3 is TGTGCCAGCAGCACAGGGGTTACGGGGACCCAGTACTTC. Complete variable domain (other parts from reference TRBV7-8 and TRBJ2-5): GAGVSQSPRYKVAKRGQDVALRCDPISGHVSLFWYQQALGQGPEFLTYFQNEAQLDKSGLPSDRFFAERPEGSVSTLKIQRTQQEDSAVYLCASSTGVTGTQYFGPGTRLLVL.

The V and J genes are TRBV4-1 and TRBJ1-2; D unclear. This CDR3 has 13 residues. Trimming removed 1 base from V and 4 bases from J, with 7 bases in between. Germline CDR1 reads MGHRA; CDR2 reads YSYEKL. The CDR3 nucleotides read TGCGCCAGCAGCCAAGGGACTTTCTATGGCTACACCTTC. Its protein is CASSQGTFYGYTF.

For the CDR3, the DNA is TGTGCCAGCAGTGGGCGGACGGGTAGCAATCAGCCCCAGCATTTT. Translating gives CASSGRTGSNQPQHF. The V call is TRBV6-1, the J call TRBJ1-5, with D hard to call. The CDR3 covers 15 residues. CDR1 is MNHNS and CDR2 is SASEGT in the germline V gene. Trimming stripped 4 bases from V and 0 bases from J, with 10 bases between.

The V and J genes are TRBV15 and TRBJ2-7; 8 positions agree with TRBD1. Germline CDR1 is LNHNV and CDR2 is YYDKDF (reference sequence). J gave up 0 bases and V 11 bases, and 3 bases lay outside the gene matches. The CDR3 is 12 amino acids. The CDR3 bases are TGTGCCGCCGGGACAGGCTCCTACGAGCAGTACTTC. Residues: CAAGTGSYEQYF.

The table lists this clone with a count of one. J is TRBJ1-2 and V is TRBV2; D remains unclear. The V gene lost 11 bases and the J gene lost 8 bases, with 12 bases spanning the gap. Germline V gene data show CDR1 as SNHLY and CDR2 as FYNNEI. CDR3 length: 10 amino acids. CDR3 in DNA: TGTGCCTGCGAGGGAAGGGGCTACACCTTC. Translation gives CACEGRGYTF.

This clone was recorded once. J is TRBJ2-7 and V is TRBV19, with D possibly matching TRBD1 (5 bases). Germline-derived CDR1 and CDR2 are LNHDA and SQIVND (reference sequence). Trimming left V 3 bases short and J 5 bases short, with 11 bases between. This CDR3 comprises 13 residues. CDR3 DNA: TGTGCCAGTAGTATCGCAGGGCAGGACGAGCAGTACTTC. Its protein is CASSIAGQDEQYF.

V usage is TRBV4-2 and J usage is TRBJ2-7; 7 nucleotides match TRBD1. The CDR3 consists of 15 residues. Unmatched junction bases numbered 4, after V lost 1 base and J lost 1 base. The germline V gene encodes CDR1 LGHNA and CDR2 YNFKEQ. Here the CDR3 reads CASSQVTDRSYEQYF. The CDR3 DNA follows: TGTGCCAGCAGCCAAGTAACGGACAGGTCCTACGAGCAGTACTTC.

CDR3 protein: CASSPLSGGHNEQFF. The CDR3 DNA reads TGTGCCAGCAGCCCTCTTAGCGGGGGGCACAATGAGCAGTTCTTC. The chain joins TRBV7-2 to TRBJ2-1, with 10 bases lining up with TRBD2. The CDR3 loop spans 15 amino acids. Germline V CDR1 and CDR2: SGHTA, FQGNSA. V shed 5 bases, J shed 5 bases, and the junction held 6 bases outside the gene matches.

The V call is TRBV29-1, the J call TRBJ2-1; 10 bases line up with TRBD2. Trimming at V came to 0 bases and at J to 10 bases, leaving 9 bases not matched to a gene. The CDR3 runs 15 residues. Germline CDR1 SQVTM, CDR2 ANQGSEA. Here the CDR3 reads CSVEDPIAGGPEQFF. CDR3 sequence (DNA): TGCAGCGTTGAAGATCCAATAGCGGGGGGCCCCGAGCAGTTCTTC.

The chain combines TRBV5-1 with TRBJ1-2; D unresolved. Germline assignment: CDR1 SGHRS and CDR2 YFSETQ. The CDR3 runs 13 residues. Trimming removed 0 bases from V and 5 bases from J, with 8 bases in between. The chain's CDR3 is CASSLGERYGYTF. In DNA, the CDR3 is TGCGCCAGCAGCTTGGGGGAAAGGTATGGCTACACCTTC.

J is TRBJ2-1 and V is TRBV27; no firm D call. Germline V gene lookup returns CDR1 MNHEY and CDR2 SMNVEV (reference sequence). V was clipped by 4 bases and J by 2 bases, with 6 bases between them. The CDR3 spans 13 residues. CDR3 nucleotide sequence: TGTGCCAGCAGTTCGGTCCCCTACAATGAGCAGTTCTTC. As protein: CASSSVPYNEQFF.

The chain employs TRBV23-1 and TRBJ2-1; 9 bases match TRBD1. TRBV23-1 is treated as an ORF (open reading frame) with a function not yet certain. The CDR3 has 16 amino acids. The junction had 9 bases not matched to a gene; V was cut back by 4 bases and J by 5 bases. CDR3 coding DNA: TGCGCCAGCAGTCGGCGGGACAGGGCCCCCGACAATGAGCAGTTCTTC. As protein: CASSRRDRAPDNEQFF.

This clone turned up a few times. The chain combines TRBV7-9 with TRBJ1-6; D remains ambiguous. Trimming shortened V by 2 bases and J by 10 bases, and 6 bases separated the two germline ends. Per the germline V gene, CDR1 is SEHNR and CDR2 is FQNEAQ (reference sequence). The CDR3 spans 12 residues. CDR3 coding DNA: TGTGCCAGCAGCTTATTGGGCTCACCCCTCCACTTT. Protein sequence: CASSLLGSPLHF.

The CDR3 DNA sequence: TGTGCCAGTAGTCCAACAGGGCACCCCTCCTATGGCTACACCTTC. The encoded protein is CASSPTGHPSYGYTF. The chain is built from TRBV19 and TRBJ1-2, with a weak D call TRBD1 (6 bases). This CDR3 spans 15 amino acids. Trimming removed 5 bases from V and 4 bases from J, with 17 bases in between. In germline, CDR1 is LNHDA, CDR2 SQIVND (reference sequence).

The chain carries TRBV5-4 and TRBJ1-2; 7 bases match TRBD1. Germline trimming cut 3 bases from V and 0 bases from J; bases unmatched to any gene: 11. The CDR3 length is 17 residues. Per the germline V gene, CDR1 is SGHNT and CDR2 is YYREEE (reference sequence). CDR3 in amino acids: CASSSGGQVAANYGYTF. DNA for the CDR3: TGTGCCAGCAGCTCAGGGGGGCAGGTGGCAGCTAACTATGGCTACACCTTC.